The next 30 T cell receptor beta chains were all read from a single sample in a study of human T cells and chemical hapten exposure (dated by TCRdb to the early 2020s). What this sample's time point label stands for: pre-sensitization, week 0. The sample's treatment or condition label is to be understood as: therapeutic diphenylcyclopropenone sensitization with weekly scalp DPC. Library prep was done by RACE. Instrument on record: NextSeq 500. TCRdb reprocessed the public reads (quality trimming at Q25 with fastp, clone calling with MiXCR) and kept in-frame beta chains. Entries that share a CDR3 protein sequence are merged under the most common genes and DNA. The sample profile shows under 400,000 distinct CDR3 sequences; 5.1% of them were found once. In total, the top ten clones hold just over 2.5% of the sample. The sample in question was whole blood, obtained in connection with sensitization to the hapten diphenylcyclopropenone (DPC). These receptor sequences come from a woman in her fifties or sixties with alopecia areata. Some clones in this sample may be carry-over from other donors' samples.

The chain employs TRBV18 and TRBJ2-3, with TRBD2 matching 9 bases. The junction had 16 bases not matched to a gene; V was cut back by 9 bases and J by 6 bases. There are 16 residues in the CDR3. Germline CDR1 and CDR2: KGHSH and LQKENI. CDR3 coding DNA: TGTGCCAGTACACCACTGGGACTAGCAGGGGCGGATACGCAGTATTTT. Amino acid sequence: CASTPLGLAGADTQYF. The complete variable domain, with remaining parts taken from reference TRBV18 and TRBJ2-3, reads NAGVMQNPRHLVRRRGQEARLRCSPMKGHSHVYWYRQLPEEGLKFMVYLQKENIIDESGMPKERFSAEFPKEGPSILRIQQVVRGDSAAYFCASTPLGLAGADTQYFGPGTRLTVL.

This clonotype was counted ten times or more. The CDR3 nucleotides are TGCAGCGCCGAGCCAGGGGGCGAAGGTGAGCAGTTCTTC. This codes for CSAEPGGEGEQFF. V gene TRBV29-1 combines with J gene TRBJ2-1, with 8 bases identical to TRBD1. The CDR3 covers 13 residues. Per germline, CDR1 SQVTM and CDR2 ANQGSEA. The V segment lost 7 bases and the J segment 9 bases; nucleotides outside the gene matches: 11.

The chain combines TRBV7-6 with TRBJ1-2; unclear D gene. Looked up from germline, CDR1 is SGHVS and CDR2 is FNYEAQ. The CDR3 consists of 13 residues. Trimming left V 3 bases short and J 6 bases short, with 11 bases between. This chain's CDR3 is CASSLRSLDGYTF. CDR3 DNA: TGTGCCAGCAGCTTGCGTTCATTAGATGGCTACACCTTC.

V usage is TRBV12-3 or TRBV12-4 and J usage is TRBJ2-5, with D perhaps being TRBD1 or TRBD2 (5 bases each). V dropped 2 bases and J dropped 4 bases, with 14 bases sitting between them. The CDR3 sequence is 15 residues long. CDR3 in amino acids: CASSLTPGTGETQYF. CDR3 sequence (DNA): TGTGCCAGCAGTTTAACTCCAGGGACGGGAGAGACCCAGTACTTC.

By frequency in the sample, this clonotype is medium-sized. The V gene is TRBV28, the J gene TRBJ1-1; D not certain. The germline gives CDR1 MDHEN, CDR2 SYDVKM. Trimming shortened V by 6 bases and J by 6 bases, and 17 bases separated the two germline ends. This CDR3 spans 14 amino acids. CDR3 protein: CASSYSSASSEAFF. The CDR3 DNA is TGTGCCAGCAGCTACTCTTCAGCCTCCTCTGAAGCTTTCTTT.

This clonotype was detected many times. The chain carries TRBV12-3 or TRBV12-4 and TRBJ1-4; D is ambiguous. There are 11 residues in the CDR3. Trimming pared 3 bases from V and 6 bases from J, leaving 2 bases between. For the CDR3, the DNA is TGTGCCAGCAGTTTGTATGAAAAACTGTTTTTT. Translating it yields CASSLYEKLFF.

This clonotype was seen a few times. The chain is built from TRBV7-9 and TRBJ2-3, with D tentatively TRBD1 or TRBD2 (6 bases each). Germline-derived CDR1 and CDR2 are SEHNR and FQNEAQ (reference sequence). Trimming removed 4 bases at V and 5 bases at J, with 10 bases between. The CDR3 is made up of 13 amino acids. DNA for the CDR3: TGTGCCAGCAGCTCGGGGGCTGGAGATACGCAGTATTTT. It encodes CASSSGAGDTQYF.

The sample holds a few counts of this clonotype. The chain carries TRBV5-1 and TRBJ1-4, with D uncertain. The CDR3 totals 15 residues. Germline assignment: CDR1 SGHRS and CDR2 YFSETQ. Deletions cut 6 bases from V and 0 bases from J, with 12 bases between. CDR3 sequence reads: CASTENTATNEKLFF. CDR3 in DNA: TGCGCCAGCACCGAAAACACGGCAACTAATGAAAAACTGTTTTTT.

This clonotype showed up many times. This rearrangement joins TRBV6-2 or TRBV6-3 to TRBJ2-7, with 8 bases identical to TRBD2. The CDR3 contains 15 residues. V dropped 0 bases and J dropped 5; count of bases not matched to a gene: 6. The germline V gene encodes CDR1 MNHEY and CDR2 SVGEGT. The CDR3 here is CASSYSGGRINEQYF. CDR3 sequence (DNA): TGTGCCAGCAGTTACTCGGGCGGGAGGATAAACGAGCAGTACTTC.

This clonotype was picked up many times. V is TRBV3-1 and J is TRBJ1-6, with no clear D. Trimming took 0 bases from V and 0 from J, leaving 6 bases between them. This CDR3 is built from 16 residues. Germline assignment: CDR1 LGHDT and CDR2 YNNKEL (reference sequence). CDR3 sequence reads: CASSQDRVSYNSPLHF. The CDR3 DNA is TGTGCCAGCAGCCAAGACAGAGTCTCCTATAATTCACCCCTCCACTTT.

This clonotype was observed a handful of times. The chain uses TRBV6-5 and TRBJ1-2; 8 bases match TRBD1. Germline loops: CDR1 MNHEY, CDR2 SVGAGI. The CDR3 is made up of 14 amino acids. V lost 6 bases and J lost 4; bases outside the gene matches: 7. In nucleotides, the CDR3 is TGTGCCAGCAGCCCCGACAGGGGTACCTATGGCTACACCTTC. Amino acids: CASSPDRGTYGYTF.

This clonotype showed up many times. The rearrangement joins TRBV12-3 or TRBV12-4 to TRBJ1-1; D is undetermined. CDR3 length: 13 amino acids. The V and J ends lost 1 base and 6 bases respectively, with 9 bases between them. The CDR3 DNA is TGTGCCAGCAGTTTAGAGTTCGGAGCTGAAGCTTTCTTT. It specifies CASSLEFGAEAFF.

The rearrangement uses TRBV28 and TRBJ1-1; tentatively, D is TRBD1 (6 bases). Trimming removed 3 bases at V and 6 bases at J, with 17 bases between. Germline V gives CDR1 MDHEN, CDR2 SYDVKM. The length of the CDR3 is 15 residues. DNA for the CDR3: TGTGCCAGCAGTTTTGCGGGACCGGGGGCCGCTGAAGCTTTCTTT. It specifies CASSFAGPGAAEAFF.

The chain's CDR3 is CASSPGLAKNIQYF. Written as DNA, the CDR3 is TGTGCCAGCAGCCCGGGACTAGCCAAAAACATTCAGTACTTC. The rearrangement links TRBV5-6 to TRBJ2-4; TRBD2 might be the D (6 bases). This CDR3 comprises 14 residues. V was pared by 4 bases and J by 0 bases, with 8 bases between. CDR1 SGHDT and CDR2 YYEEEE come from the germline V gene.

This clonotype was counted a few times. The chain is built from TRBV20-1 and TRBJ1-1; D is unclear. V was cut by 3 bases and J by 1 base, with 12 bases left in between. CDR1 DFQATT and CDR2 SNEGSKA come from the germline V gene (reference sequence). The CDR3 totals 14 residues. CDR3 sequence (DNA): TGCAGTGCTAGGGAAGGACCGGCGAACACTGAAGCTTTCTTT. This encodes CSAREGPANTEAFF.

This clonotype was counted at least ten times. This sequence joins TRBV20-1 and TRBJ2-3, with 9 positions matching TRBD2. There are 18 residues in the CDR3. The trim removed 5 bases at V and 4 bases at J, leaving 19 bases unmatched. The germline V gene has CDR1 DFQATT and CDR2 SNEGSKA (reference sequence). The CDR3 sequence: CSASPWGVAGVMADTQYF. The DNA of the CDR3 is TGCAGTGCTTCCCCATGGGGCGTAGCGGGAGTGATGGCAGATACGCAGTATTTT.

This clonotype was seen many times. This chain uses TRBV29-1 with TRBJ2-7, with D hard to call. CDR3 length: 13 residues. Trimming took 6 bases from V and 2 from J, leaving 14 bases between them. CDR1 is SQVTM, CDR2 ANQGSEA, per germline. The CDR3 loop is CSVADGYTYEQYF. CDR3 nucleotides: TGCAGCGTAGCTGACGGCTACACCTACGAGCAGTACTTC.

The genes are TRBV5-1 and TRBJ2-5; 9 positions match TRBD1. The germline CDR1 and CDR2 sequences are SGHRS and YFSETQ. The CDR3 sequence is 15 residues long. Trimming cost V 4 bases and J 3 bases; bases outside gene matches: 7. CDR3 nucleotides: TGCGCCAGCAGCGGAGGACAGGGGCCGAAAGAGACCCAGTACTTC. Translation: CASSGGQGPKETQYF. The entire variable domain, with the rest obtained from reference TRBV5-1 and TRBJ2-5, is as follows: KAGVTQTPRYLIKTRGQQVTLSCSPISGHRSVSWYQQTPGQGLQFLFEYFSETQRNKGNFPGRFSGRQFSNSRSEMNVSTLELGDSALYLCASSGGQGPKETQYFGPGTRLLVL.

The sample holds a few counts of this clonotype. The chain joins TRBV20-1 to TRBJ2-1, with TRBD2 matching 10 bases. In germline, CDR1 is DFQATT, CDR2 SNEGSKA (reference sequence). This CDR3 is 18 amino acids long. J gave up 1 base and V 0 bases, and 9 bases lay outside the gene matches. CDR3 in amino acids: CSARESSGRVPSYNEQFF. The CDR3 coding sequence is TGCAGTGCTAGAGAAAGCAGCGGGAGGGTCCCTTCCTACAATGAGCAGTTCTTC.

This clonotype was seen repeatedly, ten times or more. The chain uses TRBV12-3 or TRBV12-4 and TRBJ2-4; the match to TRBD2 covers 7 bases. This CDR3 contains 15 residues. Trimming at V came to 7 bases and at J to 6 bases, leaving 12 bases not matched to a gene. The CDR3 bases are TGTGCCAGCAACCCGGGGCAGGGAGGGAGAAACATTCAGTACTTC. Translated: CASNPGQGGRNIQYF.

V and J are TRBV2 and TRBJ2-5; D uncertain. Germline CDR1 and CDR2: SNHLY and FYNNEI. V lost 6 bases, J lost 2 bases, and 7 bases lay in between. This CDR3 has 12 residues. The CDR3: CASRKLQETQYF. The DNA of the CDR3 is TGTGCCAGCAGGAAACTACAAGAGACCCAGTACTTC.

This clonotype was counted between two and nine times. The rearrangement joins TRBV4-2 to TRBJ1-2; D remains unclear. Trimming stripped 4 bases from V and 4 bases from J, with 16 bases between. The germline V gene encodes CDR1 LGHNA and CDR2 YNFKEQ. This CDR3 region has 15 residues. As DNA, the CDR3 is TGTGCCAGCAGCCCCCTTGGGGAGGGATCCTATGGCTACACCTTC. It is translated as CASSPLGEGSYGYTF.

This clonotype was seen repeatedly, ten times or more. This chain connects TRBV4-3 to TRBJ2-7, with 9 bases matching TRBD2. V lost 1 base to trimming and J lost 4 bases; unmatched junction nucleotides: 2. The CDR3 spans 14 residues. The germline V gene encodes CDR1 LGHNA and CDR2 YSLEER. The CDR3 DNA reads TGCGCCAGCAGCCAAGGAGCGGGAGGATACGAGCAGTACTTC. This encodes CASSQGAGGYEQYF.

This clonotype was picked up many times. The J gene is TRBJ2-1, the V gene TRBV20-1; D gene uncertain. The V gene lost 0 bases and the J gene lost 6 bases, with 12 bases spanning the gap. There are 14 residues in the CDR3. Per germline, CDR1 DFQATT and CDR2 SNEGSKA (reference sequence). The DNA for the CDR3 is TGCAGTGCTAGAGATACGGCTGGGATCAATGAGCAGTTCTTC. Protein sequence: CSARDTAGINEQFF.

The V gene is TRBV18, the J gene TRBJ1-3; tentatively, D is TRBD1 (5 bases). The length of the CDR3 is 18 residues. V was shortened by 3 bases and J by 0 bases, with 18 bases between the two germline ends. Germline V gene data show CDR1 as KGHSH and CDR2 as LQKENI. CDR3 sequence (DNA): TGTGCCAGCTCACCGCTATCCGGGGGAGCCAACTCTGGAAACACCATATATTTT. This translates into CASSPLSGGANSGNTIYF. Together with reference TRBV18 and TRBJ1-3, the CDR3 gives the full variable domain: NAGVMQNPRHLVRRRGQEARLRCSPMKGHSHVYWYRQLPEEGLKFMVYLQKENIIDESGMPKERFSAEFPKEGPSILRIQQVVRGDSAAYFCASSPLSGGANSGNTIYFGEGSWLTVV.

Ten or more counts support this clonotype. The J gene is TRBJ1-3, the V gene TRBV7-2; no clear D gene. The CDR3 loop spans 15 amino acids. V was clipped by 1 base and J by 0 bases, with 7 bases between them. The germline CDR1 and CDR2 sequences are SGHTA and FQGNSA. In nucleotides, the CDR3 is TGTGCCAGCAGCTTAGTTTTTAGCTCTGGAAACACCATATATTTT. Translated: CASSLVFSSGNTIYF.

At least ten counts were recorded for this clonotype. V is TRBV27 and J is TRBJ2-1; 8 bases are shared with TRBD2. The CDR3 totals 17 residues. Germline V CDR1 and CDR2: MNHEY, SMNVEV (reference sequence). With 2 bases clipped from V and 7 bases from J, the junction kept 13 bases outside the gene matches. The CDR3 coding sequence is TGTGCCAGCAGTTTAATATATCCAGCGGGAGACGGTAATGAGCAGTTCTTC. Translating gives CASSLIYPAGDGNEQFF.

The V call is TRBV11-2, the J call TRBJ1-1, with D unclear. V gave up 8 bases and J gave up 5 bases, with 18 bases separating them. The CDR3 has 14 amino acids. Germline V lookup: CDR1 SGHAT, CDR2 FQNNGV. The CDR3 loop is CASGLMGVGTEAFF. CDR3 coding DNA: TGTGCCAGCGGTCTTATGGGAGTGGGTACTGAAGCTTTCTTT.

This clonotype turned up a few times. This chain joins TRBV19 and TRBJ2-7, with 8 bases aligning to TRBD2. Germline lookup yields CDR1 LNHDA and CDR2 SQIVND (reference sequence). This CDR3 region has 15 residues. V lost 3 bases, J lost 5 bases, and 9 bases stayed unmatched. CDR3 residues: CASSMAGRARDEQYF. The DNA for the CDR3 is TGTGCCAGTAGTATGGCCGGGAGGGCCCGGGACGAGCAGTACTTC.

This clonotype was observed at least ten times. The chain couples TRBV11-2 to TRBJ1-1; D possibly corresponds to TRBD1 (5 bases). CDR3 length: 15 residues. Trimming took off 5 bases at V and 2 bases at J, with 15 bases between the two ends. The V gene's germline CDR1 is SGHAT and CDR2 FQNNGV. The CDR3 region has the DNA TGTGCCAGCAGCCTAACTGACAGCCTAAACACTGAAGCTTTCTTT. Its translation is CASSLTDSLNTEAFF.